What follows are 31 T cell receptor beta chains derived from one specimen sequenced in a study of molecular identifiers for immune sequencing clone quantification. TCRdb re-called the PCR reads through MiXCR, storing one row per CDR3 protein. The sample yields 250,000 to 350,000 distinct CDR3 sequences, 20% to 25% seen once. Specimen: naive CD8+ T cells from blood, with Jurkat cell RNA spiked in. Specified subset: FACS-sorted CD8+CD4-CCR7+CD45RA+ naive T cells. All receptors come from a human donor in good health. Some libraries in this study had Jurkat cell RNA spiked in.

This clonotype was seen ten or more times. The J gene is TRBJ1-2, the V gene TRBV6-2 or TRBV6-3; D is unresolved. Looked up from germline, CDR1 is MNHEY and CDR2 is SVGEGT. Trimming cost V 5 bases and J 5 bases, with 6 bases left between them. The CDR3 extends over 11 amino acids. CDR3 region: CASSRLYGYTF. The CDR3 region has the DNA TGTGCCAGCAGTCGTCTTTATGGCTACACCTTC.

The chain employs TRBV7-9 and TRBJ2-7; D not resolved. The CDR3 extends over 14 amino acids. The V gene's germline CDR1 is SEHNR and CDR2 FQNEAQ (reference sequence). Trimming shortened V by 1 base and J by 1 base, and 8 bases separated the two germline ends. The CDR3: CASSLVGQSYEQYF. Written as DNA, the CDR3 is TGTGCCAGCAGCTTAGTTGGGCAGTCCTACGAGCAGTACTTC.

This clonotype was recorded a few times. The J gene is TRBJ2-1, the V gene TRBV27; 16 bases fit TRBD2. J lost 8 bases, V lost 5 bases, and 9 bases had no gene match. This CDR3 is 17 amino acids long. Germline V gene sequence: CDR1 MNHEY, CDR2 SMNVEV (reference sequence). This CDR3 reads CASSPGTSGRAGDEQFF. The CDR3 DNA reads TGTGCCAGCAGTCCGGGGACTAGCGGGAGGGCCGGGGATGAGCAGTTCTTC.

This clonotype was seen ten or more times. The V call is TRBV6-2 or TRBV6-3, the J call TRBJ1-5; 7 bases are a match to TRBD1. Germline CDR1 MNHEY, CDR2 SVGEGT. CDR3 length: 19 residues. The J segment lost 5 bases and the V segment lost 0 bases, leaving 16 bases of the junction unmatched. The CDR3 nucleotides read TGTGCCAGCAGTTACTCCCCAAGGGACAGAAGACTTACGGATCAGCCCCAGCATTTT. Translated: CASSYSPRDRRLTDQPQHF.

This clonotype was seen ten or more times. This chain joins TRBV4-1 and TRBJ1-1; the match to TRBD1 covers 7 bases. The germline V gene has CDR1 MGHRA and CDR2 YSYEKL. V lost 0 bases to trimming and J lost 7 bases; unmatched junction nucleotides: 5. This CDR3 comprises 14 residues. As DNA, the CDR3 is TGCGCCAGCAGCCAAGAGGACAGGAGCCATGAAGCTTTCTTT. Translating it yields CASSQEDRSHEAFF.

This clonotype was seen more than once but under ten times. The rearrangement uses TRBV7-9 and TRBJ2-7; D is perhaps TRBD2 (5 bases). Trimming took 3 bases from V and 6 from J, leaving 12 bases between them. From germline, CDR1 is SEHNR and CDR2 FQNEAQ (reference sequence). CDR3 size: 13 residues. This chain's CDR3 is CASSFIRGPEQYF. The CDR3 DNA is TGTGCCAGCAGCTTTATTCGCGGGCCCGAGCAGTACTTC.

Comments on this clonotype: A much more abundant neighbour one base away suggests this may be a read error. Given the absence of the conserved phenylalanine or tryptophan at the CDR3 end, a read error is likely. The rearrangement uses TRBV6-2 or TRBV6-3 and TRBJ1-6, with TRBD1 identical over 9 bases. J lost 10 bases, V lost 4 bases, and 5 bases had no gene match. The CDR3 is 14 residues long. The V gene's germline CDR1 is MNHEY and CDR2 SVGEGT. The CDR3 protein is CASSSGTGSSPLHL. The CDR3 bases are TGTGCCAGCAGTTCTGGGACAGGGAGCTCACCCCTCCACCTT.

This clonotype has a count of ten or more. The CDR3 sequence is CASSLIGGTEAFF. CDR3 nucleotide sequence: TGCGCCAGCAGCTTGATTGGGGGTACTGAAGCTTTCTTT. The chain recombines TRBV5-1 with TRBJ1-1; D perhaps matches TRBD1 (5 bases). Trimming removed 1 base at V and 5 bases at J, with 9 bases between. This CDR3 comprises 13 residues. Germline-derived CDR1 and CDR2 are SGHRS and YFSETQ.

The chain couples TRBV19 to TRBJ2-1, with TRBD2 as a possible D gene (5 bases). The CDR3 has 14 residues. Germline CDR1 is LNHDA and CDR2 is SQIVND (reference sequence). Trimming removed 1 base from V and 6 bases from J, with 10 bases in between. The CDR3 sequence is CASSIARAGNEQFF. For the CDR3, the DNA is TGTGCCAGTAGTATAGCACGGGCGGGCAATGAGCAGTTCTTC. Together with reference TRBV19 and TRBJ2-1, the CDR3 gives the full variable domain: DGGITQSPKYLFRKEGQNVTLSCEQNLNHDAMYWYRQDPGQGLRLIYYSQIVNDFQKGDIAEGYSVSREKKESFPLTVTSAQKNPTAFYLCASSIARAGNEQFFGPGTRLTVL.

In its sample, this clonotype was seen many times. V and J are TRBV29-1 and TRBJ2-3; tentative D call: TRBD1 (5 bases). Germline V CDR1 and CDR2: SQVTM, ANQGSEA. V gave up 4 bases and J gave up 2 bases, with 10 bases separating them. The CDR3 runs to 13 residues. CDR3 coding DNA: TGCAGCGTTGGGCACAGGAACACAGATACGCAGTATTTT. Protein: CSVGHRNTDTQYF.

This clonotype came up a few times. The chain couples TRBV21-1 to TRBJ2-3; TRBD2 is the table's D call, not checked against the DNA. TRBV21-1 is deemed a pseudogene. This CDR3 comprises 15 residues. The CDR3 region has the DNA TGTGCCAGCATGAGCGGGAGTGTGGGCACAGATACGCAGTATTTT. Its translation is CASMSGSVGTDTQYF.

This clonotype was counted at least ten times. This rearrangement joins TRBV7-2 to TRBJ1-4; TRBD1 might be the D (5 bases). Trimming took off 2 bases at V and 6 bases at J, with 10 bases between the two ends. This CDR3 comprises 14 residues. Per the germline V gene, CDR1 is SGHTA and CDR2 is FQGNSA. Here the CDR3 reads CASSLFLGDEKLFF. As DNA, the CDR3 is TGTGCCAGCAGCTTATTTCTGGGGGATGAAAAACTGTTTTTT.

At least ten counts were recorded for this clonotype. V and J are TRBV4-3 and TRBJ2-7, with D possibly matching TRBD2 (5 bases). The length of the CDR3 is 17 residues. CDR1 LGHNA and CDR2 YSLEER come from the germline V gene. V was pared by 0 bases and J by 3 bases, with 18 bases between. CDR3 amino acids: CASSQDARGSTNYEQYF. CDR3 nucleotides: TGCGCCAGCAGCCAAGACGCGCGAGGGTCGACCAACTACGAGCAGTACTTC.

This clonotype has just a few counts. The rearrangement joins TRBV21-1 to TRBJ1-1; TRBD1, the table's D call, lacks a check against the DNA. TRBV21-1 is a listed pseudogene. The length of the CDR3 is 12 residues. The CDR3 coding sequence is TGTGCCAGCACCCCGGGACACACTGAAGCTTTCTTT. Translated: CASTPGHTEAFF.

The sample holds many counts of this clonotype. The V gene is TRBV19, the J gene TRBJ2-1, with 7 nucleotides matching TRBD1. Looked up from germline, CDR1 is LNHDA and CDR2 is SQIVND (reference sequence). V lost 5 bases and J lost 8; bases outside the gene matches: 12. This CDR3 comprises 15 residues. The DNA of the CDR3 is TGTGCCAGTAGTCCATACCCCGGGACAGTAGATGAGCAGTTCTTC. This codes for CASSPYPGTVDEQFF.

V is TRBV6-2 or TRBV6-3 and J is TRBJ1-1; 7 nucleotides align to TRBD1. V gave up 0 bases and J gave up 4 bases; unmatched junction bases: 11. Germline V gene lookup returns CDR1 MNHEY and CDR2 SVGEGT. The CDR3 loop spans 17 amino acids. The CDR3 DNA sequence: TGTGCCAGCAGTTACTCGGTCGCCGAGGGGGCGCTCACTGAAGCTTTCTTT. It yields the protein CASSYSVAEGALTEAFF.

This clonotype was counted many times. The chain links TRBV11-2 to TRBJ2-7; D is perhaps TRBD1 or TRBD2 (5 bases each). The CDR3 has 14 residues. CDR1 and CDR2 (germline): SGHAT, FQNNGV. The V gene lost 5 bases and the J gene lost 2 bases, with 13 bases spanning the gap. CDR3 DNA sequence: TGTGCCAGCAGCCATCCCGGGGCACCCTACGAGCAGTACTTC. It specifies CASSHPGAPYEQYF.

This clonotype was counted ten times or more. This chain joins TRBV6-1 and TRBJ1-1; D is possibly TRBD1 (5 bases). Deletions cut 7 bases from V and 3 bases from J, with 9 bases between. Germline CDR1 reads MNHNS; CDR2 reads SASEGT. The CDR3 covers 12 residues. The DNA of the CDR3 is TGTGCCAGCAAGGGACCCTACACTGAAGCTTTCTTT. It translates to CASKGPYTEAFF.

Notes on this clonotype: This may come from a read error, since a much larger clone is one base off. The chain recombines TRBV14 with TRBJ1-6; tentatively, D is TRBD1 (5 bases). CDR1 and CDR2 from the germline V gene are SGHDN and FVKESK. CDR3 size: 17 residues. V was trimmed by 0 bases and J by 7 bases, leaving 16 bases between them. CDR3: CASSQDLTGDRNSPLHF. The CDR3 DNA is TGTGCCAGCAGCCAAGATTTGACGGGGGATCGGAATTCACCCCTCCACTTT.

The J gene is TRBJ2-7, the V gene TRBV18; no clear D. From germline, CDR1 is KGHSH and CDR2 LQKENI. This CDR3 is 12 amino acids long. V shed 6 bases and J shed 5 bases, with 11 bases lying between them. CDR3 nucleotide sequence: TGTGCCAGCTCGTATAACGTAAACGAGCAGTACTTC. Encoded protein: CASSYNVNEQYF. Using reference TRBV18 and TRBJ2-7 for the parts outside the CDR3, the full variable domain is NAGVMQNPRHLVRRRGQEARLRCSPMKGHSHVYWYRQLPEEGLKFMVYLQKENIIDESGMPKERFSAEFPKEGPSILRIQQVVRGDSAAYFCASSYNVNEQYFGPGTRLTVT.

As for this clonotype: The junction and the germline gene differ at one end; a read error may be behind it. The CDR3 loop reads CASSLFRGADTQYF. The CDR3 DNA sequence: TGTGCCAGCAGCTTATTCAGGGGCGCAGATACGCAGTATTTC. The chain couples TRBV7-6 to TRBJ2-3; tentatively, D is TRBD1 (6 bases). The V gene's germline CDR1 is SGHVS and CDR2 FNYEAQ. This CDR3 comprises 14 residues.

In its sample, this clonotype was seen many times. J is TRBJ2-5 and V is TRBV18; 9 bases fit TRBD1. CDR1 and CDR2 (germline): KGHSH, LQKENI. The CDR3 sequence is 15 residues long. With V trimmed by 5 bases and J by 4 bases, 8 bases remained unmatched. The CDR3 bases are TGTGCCAGCTCATCGCCTGGGACAGGGCTAGAGACCCAGTACTTC. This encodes CASSSPGTGLETQYF.

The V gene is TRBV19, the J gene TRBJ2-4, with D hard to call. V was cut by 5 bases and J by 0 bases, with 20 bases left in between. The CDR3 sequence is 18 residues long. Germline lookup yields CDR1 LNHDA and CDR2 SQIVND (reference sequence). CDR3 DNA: TGTGCCAGTAGTCACTCCAAACAGAATAGACTAGCCAAAAACATTCAGTACTTC. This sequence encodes CASSHSKQNRLAKNIQYF.

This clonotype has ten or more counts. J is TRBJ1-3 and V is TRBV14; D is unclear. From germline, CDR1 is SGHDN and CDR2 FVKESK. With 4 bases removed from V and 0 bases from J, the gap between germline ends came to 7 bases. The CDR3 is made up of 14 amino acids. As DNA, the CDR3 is TGTGCCAGCAGCCCCGGAGCCTCTGGAAACACCATATATTTT. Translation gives CASSPGASGNTIYF.

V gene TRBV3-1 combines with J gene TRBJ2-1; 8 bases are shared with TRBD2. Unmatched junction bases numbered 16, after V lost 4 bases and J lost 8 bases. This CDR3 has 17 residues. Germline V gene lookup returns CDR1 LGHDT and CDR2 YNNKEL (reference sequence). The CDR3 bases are TGTGCCAGCAGCCGAGATCGTTTGACGGGAGGGCCCTATGAGCAGTTCTTC. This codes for CASSRDRLTGGPYEQFF.

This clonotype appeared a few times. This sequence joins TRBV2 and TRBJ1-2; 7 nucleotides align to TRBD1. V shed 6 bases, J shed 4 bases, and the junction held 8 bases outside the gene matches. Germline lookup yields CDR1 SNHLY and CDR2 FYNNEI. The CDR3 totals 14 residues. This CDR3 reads CASRDRDISYGYTF. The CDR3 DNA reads TGTGCCAGCAGAGACAGGGACATCAGCTATGGCTACACCTTC.

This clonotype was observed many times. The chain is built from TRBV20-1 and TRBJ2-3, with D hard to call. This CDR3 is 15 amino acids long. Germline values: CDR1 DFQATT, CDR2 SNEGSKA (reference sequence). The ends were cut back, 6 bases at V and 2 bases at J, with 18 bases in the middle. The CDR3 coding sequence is TGCAGTGCCCAATCCCAAGACCGCGACACAGATACGCAGTATTTT. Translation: CSAQSQDRDTDTQYF.

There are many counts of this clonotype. CDR3 sequence reads: CSVEDAQGLDTQYF. CDR3 nucleotide sequence: TGCAGCGTTGAAGACGCGCAGGGTCTAGATACGCAGTATTTT. The genes are TRBV29-1 and TRBJ2-3; tentative D call: TRBD1 (5 bases). CDR1 and CDR2 (germline): SQVTM, ANQGSEA. Trimming stripped 0 bases from V and 5 bases from J, with 12 bases between. The CDR3 extends over 14 amino acids.

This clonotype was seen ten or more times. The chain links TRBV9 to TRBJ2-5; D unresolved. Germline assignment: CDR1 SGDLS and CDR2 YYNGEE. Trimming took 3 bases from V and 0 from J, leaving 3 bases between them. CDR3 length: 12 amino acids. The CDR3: CASSADQETQYF. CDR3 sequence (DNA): TGTGCCAGCAGCGCAGACCAAGAGACCCAGTACTTC.

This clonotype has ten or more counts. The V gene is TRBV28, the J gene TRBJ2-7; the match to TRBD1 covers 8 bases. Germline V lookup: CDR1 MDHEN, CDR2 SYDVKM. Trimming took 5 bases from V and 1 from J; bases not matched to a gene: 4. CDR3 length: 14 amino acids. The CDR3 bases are TGTGCCAGCAGTCTGGGACAGGAGTCCTACGAGCAGTACTTC. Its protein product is CASSLGQESYEQYF.

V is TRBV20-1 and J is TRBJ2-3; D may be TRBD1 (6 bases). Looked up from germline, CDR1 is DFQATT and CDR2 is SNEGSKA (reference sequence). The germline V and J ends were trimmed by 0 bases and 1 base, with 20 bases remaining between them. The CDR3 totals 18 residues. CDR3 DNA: TGCAGTGCTAGAGATTTTCACCATAGCGAGGGGGGCACAGATACGCAGTATTTT. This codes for CSARDFHHSEGGTDTQYF.